Sequencing of this T cell receptor (beta chain) was carried out in a study of CD8 T cells in ankylosing spondylitis. Germline V gene data show CDR1 as SQVTM and CDR2 as ANQGSEA. CDR3 length equals 12 residues. V shed 3 bases and J shed 4 bases, with 9 bases lying between them. Quantitative 5'-RACE was performed with molecular barcodes, and it yielded the TCR beta libraries. TCRdb re-called the 5' RACE reads with MiXCR, one entry per CDR3 protein. The sample lists 330,000 or so distinct CDR3 sequences, roughly 8% occurring once. This clonotype was picked up a small number of times. Its antigen is not identified. Overall study results and limits: Within ankylosing spondylitis blood, a TCR beta motif made up of seven to nine highly homologous variants appeared to be characteristic. There was reportedly significant enrichment of clones that were disease-linked in matched ankylosing spondylitis synovial fluid.

Material for sequencing was blood, either unsorted or a sorted T cell fraction (not recorded which). The chain recombines TRBV29-1 with TRBJ2-5; D is ambiguous. This TCR came from a male donor with ankylosing spondylitis. The CDR3: CSVDRQLETQYF. The DNA for the CDR3 is TGCAGCGTTGATAGGCAATTAGAGACCCAGTACTTC.